This T cell receptor (beta chain) was identified during a study of blood T cell repertoires in COVID-19. Study-wide context: Both acute and convalescent COVID-19 samples were obtained from the United States, Italy and Spain. From T cells, B-cell-depleted T cells, or PBMCs came the material, which was cDNA or gDNA.

Original handling: Nucleated cell counts were estimated from reference gene primer amplification. The assay was immunoSEQ multiplex PCR, and TCRdb's table has in-frame clones only and misses some. V and J calls and clone size are as listed in that table; D and trimming were resolved from the DNA. The data contain some 670,000 clones, about nine tenths of them singletons. V lost 2 bases, J lost 11 bases, and 15 bases stayed unmatched. The germline gives CDR1 GTSNPN, CDR2 SVGIG (reference sequence). This CDR3 comprises 15 residues. Sequencing was carried out using peripheral blood. V gene TRBV30 combines with J gene TRBJ1-1; TRBD1 matches 9 bases. This receptor was obtained from a woman aged 18 to 35 with acute or convalescent COVID-19. In DNA, the CDR3 is TGTGCCTGGAGTCCTCCGGGACAGGGTTTTTTCCGGGCTTTCTTT. This gives the protein CAWSPPGQGFFRAFF.